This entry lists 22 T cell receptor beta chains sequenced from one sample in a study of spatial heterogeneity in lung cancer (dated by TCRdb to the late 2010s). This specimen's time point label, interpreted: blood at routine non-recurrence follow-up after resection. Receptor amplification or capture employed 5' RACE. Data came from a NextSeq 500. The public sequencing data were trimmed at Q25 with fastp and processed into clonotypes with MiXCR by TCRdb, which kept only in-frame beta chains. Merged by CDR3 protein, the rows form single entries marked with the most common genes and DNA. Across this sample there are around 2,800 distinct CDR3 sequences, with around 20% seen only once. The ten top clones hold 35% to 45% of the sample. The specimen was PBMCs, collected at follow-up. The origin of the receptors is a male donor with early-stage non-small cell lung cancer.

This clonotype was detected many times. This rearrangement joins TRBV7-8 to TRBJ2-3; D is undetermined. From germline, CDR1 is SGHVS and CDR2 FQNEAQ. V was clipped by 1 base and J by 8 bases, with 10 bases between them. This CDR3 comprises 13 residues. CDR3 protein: CASSLGASVTQYF. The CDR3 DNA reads TGTGCCAGCAGCTTAGGGGCGTCAGTTACGCAGTATTTT.

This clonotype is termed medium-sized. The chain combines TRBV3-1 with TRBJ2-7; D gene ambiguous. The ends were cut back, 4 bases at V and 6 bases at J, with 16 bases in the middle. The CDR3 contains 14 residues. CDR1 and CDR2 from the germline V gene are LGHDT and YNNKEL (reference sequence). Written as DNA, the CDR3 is TGTGCCAGCAGCCCCAGAAGGCTCCTGGCCGAGCAGTACTTC. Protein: CASSPRRLLAEQYF.

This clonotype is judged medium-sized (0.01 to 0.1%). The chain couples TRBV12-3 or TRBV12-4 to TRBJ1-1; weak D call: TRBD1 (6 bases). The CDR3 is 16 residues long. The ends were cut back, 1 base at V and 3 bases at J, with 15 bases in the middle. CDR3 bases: TGTGCCAGCAGTTTAGAAGTCCGGGGGCTGGACACTGAAGCTTTCTTT. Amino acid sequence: CASSLEVRGLDTEAFF.

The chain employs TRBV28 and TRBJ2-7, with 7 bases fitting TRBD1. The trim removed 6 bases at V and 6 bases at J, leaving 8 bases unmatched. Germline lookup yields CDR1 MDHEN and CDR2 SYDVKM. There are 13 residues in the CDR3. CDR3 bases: TGTGCCAGCAGCACAGGGGAGCTAATCGAGCAGTACTTC. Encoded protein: CASSTGELIEQYF.

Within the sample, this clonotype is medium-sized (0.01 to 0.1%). CDR3 sequence: CASSWSGDGYTF. The CDR3 nucleotides are TGTGCCAGCAGTTGGAGTGGGGATGGCTACACCTTC. The rearrangement links TRBV25-1 to TRBJ1-2; D unresolved. The CDR3 is 12 amino acids. Looked up from germline, CDR1 is MGHDK and CDR2 is SYGVNS. V lost 5 bases and J 6 bases, leaving 10 bases between the germline ends.

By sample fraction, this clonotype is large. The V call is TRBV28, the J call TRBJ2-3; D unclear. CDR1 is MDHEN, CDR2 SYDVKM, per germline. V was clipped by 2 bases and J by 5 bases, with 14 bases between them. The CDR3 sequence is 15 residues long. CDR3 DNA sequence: TGTGCCAGCAGTTTACAGGTCAAAATGGGAGATACGCAGTATTTT. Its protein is CASSLQVKMGDTQYF.

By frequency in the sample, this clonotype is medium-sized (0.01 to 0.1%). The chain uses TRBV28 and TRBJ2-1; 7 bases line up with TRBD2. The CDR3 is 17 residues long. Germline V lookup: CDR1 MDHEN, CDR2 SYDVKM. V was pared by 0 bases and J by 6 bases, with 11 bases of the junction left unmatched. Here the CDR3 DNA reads TGTGCCAGCAGTTTATGGGCTCTCGGCGGGGGTTCCAATGAGCAGTTCTTC. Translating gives CASSLWALGGGSNEQFF.

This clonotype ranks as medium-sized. CDR3 sequence reads: CASRDRESTGELFF. The CDR3 coding sequence is TGTGCCAGCAGAGACAGGGAGTCCACCGGGGAGCTGTTTTTT. The V gene is TRBV6-1, the J gene TRBJ2-2; 7 bases are a match to TRBD1. The V and J ends lost 6 bases and 4 bases, in that order; junction bases with no gene match: 5. This CDR3 has 14 amino acids. Germline lookup yields CDR1 MNHNS and CDR2 SASEGT.

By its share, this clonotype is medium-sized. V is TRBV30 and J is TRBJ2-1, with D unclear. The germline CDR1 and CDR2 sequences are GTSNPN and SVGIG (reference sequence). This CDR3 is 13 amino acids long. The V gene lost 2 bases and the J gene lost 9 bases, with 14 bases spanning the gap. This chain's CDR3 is CAWSPMGRSEQFF. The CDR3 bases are TGTGCCTGGAGTCCAATGGGTCGAAGTGAGCAGTTCTTC. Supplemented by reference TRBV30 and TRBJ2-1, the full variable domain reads SQTIHQWPATLVQPVGSPLSLECTVEGTSNPNLYWYRQAAGRGLQLLFYSVGIGQISSEVPQNLSASRPQDRQFILSSKKLLLSDSGFYLCAWSPMGRSEQFFGPGTRLTVL.

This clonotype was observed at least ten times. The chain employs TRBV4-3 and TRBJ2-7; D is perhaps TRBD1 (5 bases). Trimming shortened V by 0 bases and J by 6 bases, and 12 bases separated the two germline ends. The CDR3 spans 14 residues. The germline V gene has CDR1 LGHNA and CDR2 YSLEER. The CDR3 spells CASSQDRGPTEQYF. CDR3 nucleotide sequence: TGCGCCAGCAGCCAAGATAGGGGCCCTACCGAGCAGTACTTC.

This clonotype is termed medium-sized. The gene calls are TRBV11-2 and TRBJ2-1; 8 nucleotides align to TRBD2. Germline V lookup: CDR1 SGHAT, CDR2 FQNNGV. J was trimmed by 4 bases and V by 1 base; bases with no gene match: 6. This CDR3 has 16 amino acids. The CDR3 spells CASSLAGTRLYNEQFF. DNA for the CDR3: TGTGCCAGCAGCTTAGCCGGGACTAGGCTTTACAATGAGCAGTTCTTC. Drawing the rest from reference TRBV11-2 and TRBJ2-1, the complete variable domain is EAGVAQSPRYKIIEKRQSVAFWCNPISGHATLYWYQQILGQGPKLLIQFQNNGVVDDSQLPKDRFSAERLKGVDSTLKIQPAKLEDSAVYLCASSLAGTRLYNEQFFGPGTRLTVL.

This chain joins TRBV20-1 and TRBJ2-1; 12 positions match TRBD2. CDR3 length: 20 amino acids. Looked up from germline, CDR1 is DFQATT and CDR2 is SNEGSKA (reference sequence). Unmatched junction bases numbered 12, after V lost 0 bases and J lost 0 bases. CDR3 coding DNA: TGCAGTGCTAGAGATTTGAGGGGACTAGCGGGCTTGAGCTCCTACAATGAGCAGTTCTTC. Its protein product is CSARDLRGLAGLSSYNEQFF.

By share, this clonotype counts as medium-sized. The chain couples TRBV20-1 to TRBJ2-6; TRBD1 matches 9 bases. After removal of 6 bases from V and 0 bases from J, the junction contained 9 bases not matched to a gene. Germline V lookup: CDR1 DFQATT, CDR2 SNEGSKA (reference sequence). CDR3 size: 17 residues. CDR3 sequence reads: CSARQGQGYSGANVLTF. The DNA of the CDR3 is TGCAGTGCCCGACAGGGACAGGGATACTCTGGGGCCAACGTCCTGACTTTC.

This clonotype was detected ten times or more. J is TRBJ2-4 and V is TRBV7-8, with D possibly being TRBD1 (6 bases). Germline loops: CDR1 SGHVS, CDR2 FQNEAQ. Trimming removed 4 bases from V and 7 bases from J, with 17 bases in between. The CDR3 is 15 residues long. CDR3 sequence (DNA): TGTGCCAGCAGCTCCACCCAGGGGCCCTCGAACATTCAGTACTTC. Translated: CASSSTQGPSNIQYF. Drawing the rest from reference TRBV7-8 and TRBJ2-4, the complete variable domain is GAGVSQSPRYKVAKRGQDVALRCDPISGHVSLFWYQQALGQGPEFLTYFQNEAQLDKSGLPSDRFFAERPEGSVSTLKIQRTQQEDSAVYLCASSSTQGPSNIQYFGAGTRLSVL.

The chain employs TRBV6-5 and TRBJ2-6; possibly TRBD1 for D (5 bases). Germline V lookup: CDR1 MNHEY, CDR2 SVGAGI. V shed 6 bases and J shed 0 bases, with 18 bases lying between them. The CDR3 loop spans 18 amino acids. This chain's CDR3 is CASRSKLGPSSGANVLTF. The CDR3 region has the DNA TGTGCCAGCAGGTCGAAATTGGGGCCCTCCTCTGGGGCCAACGTCCTGACTTTC.

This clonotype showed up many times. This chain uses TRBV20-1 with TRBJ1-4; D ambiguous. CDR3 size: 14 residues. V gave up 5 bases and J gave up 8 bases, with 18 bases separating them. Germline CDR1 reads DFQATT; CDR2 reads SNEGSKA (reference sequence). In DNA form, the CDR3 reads TGCAGTGCTTCCGGAGGCTCCCTGGGGGAAAAACTGTTTTTT. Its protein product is CSASGGSLGEKLFF.

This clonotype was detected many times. The CDR3 nucleotides are TGTGCCAGCAGCTTGTACGGGCACGGCTCCTACAATGAGCAGTTCTTC. Its translation: CASSLYGHGSYNEQFF. The chain has TRBV7-9 and TRBJ2-1; D is unresolved. This CDR3 spans 16 amino acids. CDR1 is SEHNR, CDR2 FQNEAQ, per germline (reference sequence). V lost 3 bases, J lost 0 bases, and 12 bases lay in between.

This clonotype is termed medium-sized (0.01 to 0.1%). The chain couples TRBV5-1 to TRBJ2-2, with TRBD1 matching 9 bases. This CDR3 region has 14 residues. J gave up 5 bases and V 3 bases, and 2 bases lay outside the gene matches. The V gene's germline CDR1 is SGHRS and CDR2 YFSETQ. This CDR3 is CASSSGTGTGELFF. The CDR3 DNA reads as TGCGCCAGCAGCTCAGGGACAGGGACCGGGGAGCTGTTTTTT.

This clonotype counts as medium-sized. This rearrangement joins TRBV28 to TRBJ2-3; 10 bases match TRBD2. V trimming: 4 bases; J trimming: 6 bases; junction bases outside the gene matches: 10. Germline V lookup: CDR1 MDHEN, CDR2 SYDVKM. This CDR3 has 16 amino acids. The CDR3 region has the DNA TGTGCCAGCAGTTCGGTGCTAGCGGGGGAGGTGGATACGCAGTATTTT. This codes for CASSSVLAGEVDTQYF.

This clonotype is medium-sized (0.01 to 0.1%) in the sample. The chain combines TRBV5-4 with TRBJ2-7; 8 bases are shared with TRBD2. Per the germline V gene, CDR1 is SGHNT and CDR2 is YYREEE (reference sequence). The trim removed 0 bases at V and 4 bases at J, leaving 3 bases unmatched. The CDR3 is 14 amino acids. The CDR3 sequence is CASSLGTSGYEQYV. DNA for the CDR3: TGTGCCAGCAGCTTGGGAACTAGCGGATACGAGCAGTACGTC.

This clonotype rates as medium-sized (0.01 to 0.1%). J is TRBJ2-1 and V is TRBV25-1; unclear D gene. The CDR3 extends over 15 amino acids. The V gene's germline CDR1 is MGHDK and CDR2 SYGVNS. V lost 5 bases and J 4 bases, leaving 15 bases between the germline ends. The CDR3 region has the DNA TGTGCCAGCAGTCCCCAGTCGGACCCTTACAATGAGCAGTTCTTC. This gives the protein CASSPQSDPYNEQFF.

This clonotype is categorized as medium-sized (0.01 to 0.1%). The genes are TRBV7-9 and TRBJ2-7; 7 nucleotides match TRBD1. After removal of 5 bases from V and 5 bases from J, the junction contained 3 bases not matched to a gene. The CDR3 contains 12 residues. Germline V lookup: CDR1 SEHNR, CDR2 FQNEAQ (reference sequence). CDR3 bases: TGTGCCAGCAGCCGACAGGGTGACGAGCAGTACGTC. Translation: CASSRQGDEQYV.